This TCR beta chain is from a study of cytomegalovirus exposure and HLA in healthy donors. CDR1 and CDR2 (germline): MGHRA, YSYEKL. V lost 1 base, J lost 1 base, and 1 base stayed unmatched. This CDR3 contains 15 residues. Whole-study results and caveats: Most TCR beta V segments were productive about 87% or about 30% of the time in an earlier analysis. Common viral pathogens were later found to be apparently linked to several of the most significant clusters.

As regards this clone: Its cognate antigen is unknown.

The PCR contained 60 Vbeta and 13 Jbeta primers. Profiling relied on immunoSEQ multiplex PCR, and the TCRdb table lists in-frame clones only, not all of them. The sample lists 90,000 to 110,000 clones; around three quarters were seen once. The clonotype was recovered from a woman aged 45-65 years in good health and CMV-seropositive. Material: PBMCs. The V gene is TRBV4-1, the J gene TRBJ2-7; 10 nucleotides line up with TRBD2. In nucleotides, the CDR3 is TGCGCCAGCAGCCAAGGACTAGCGGGTTCCTACGAGCAGTACTTC. It yields the protein CASSQGLAGSYEQYF.